The entry below gives a single T cell receptor (beta chain) sequence along with its context. Its antigen is not known. The entry originates in a study of Ad26.COV2.S vaccination and SARS-CoV-2 variants. V was pared by 5 bases and J by 0 bases, with 12 bases between. The CDR3 is made up of 15 amino acids. CDR1 is SEHNR and CDR2 is FQNEAQ in the germline V gene (reference sequence). Treatment denoted: some 20 received Ad26.COV2.S at low or high dose, single or two shots; about 5 received placebo; per-sample allocation not given. Sampling happened 63 days after the first vaccine or placebo injection. Using immunoSEQ multiplex PCR, the repertoire was profiled, and TCRdb retains in-frame clones only, with some absent. The repertoire holds some 410,000 clones, with 92% as singletons. General study points: Ad26.COV2.S recipients had broader spike-specific TCRs (P = 0.0014).

This TCR was recovered from a person aged 18-60 years who received the Ad26.COV2.S COVID-19 vaccine or a placebo. The material sequenced was peripheral blood, taken in a trial of Ad26.COV2.S vaccine versus placebo. The rearrangement links TRBV7-9 to TRBJ2-3; D perhaps matches TRBD2 (5 bases). The CDR3 loop reads CASSLLGTSTDTQYF. CDR3 sequence (DNA): TGTGCCAGCAGCCTACTAGGAACTAGCACAGATACGCAGTATTTT.